Following are 20 T cell receptor beta chains from one sample sequenced in a study of T-cell reconstitution after alpha-beta-depleted transplantation in children. Preparation of the TCRbeta library involved a method that used unique molecular identifiers. TCRdb called the PCR reads again in MiXCR, with one record for every CDR3 protein. Found here are roughly 590,000 distinct CDR3 sequences, roughly 17% of them singletons; the top ten hold 0.8% to 1.1%. Sequenced here: PBMCs from the stem cell graft donor, sampled from the stem cell graft. The receptors here all came from a human donor who donated a stem cell graft to a child with acute myeloid leukemia.

This chain connects TRBV28 to TRBJ1-5; D is perhaps TRBD1 (5 bases). The V end lost 5 bases, the J end lost 0 bases, and 17 bases lay between the germline ends. This CDR3 is built from 17 residues. The germline V gene has CDR1 MDHEN and CDR2 SYDVKM. CDR3 sequence: CASSPRQLRYSNQPQHF. DNA of the CDR3: TGTGCCAGCAGTCCTCGACAGCTTAGGTATAGCAATCAGCCCCAGCATTTT.

The chain carries TRBV25-1 and TRBJ1-3; D call uncertain. The CDR3 covers 15 residues. Germline CDR1 MGHDK, CDR2 SYGVNS. The V end was cut by 4 bases, the J end by 0 bases, with 10 bases between. The CDR3 DNA follows: TGTGCCAGCAGTGGAGGACGGTTCTCTGGAAACACCATATATTTT. It yields the protein CASSGGRFSGNTIYF. Looking up the rest from reference TRBV25-1 and TRBJ1-3 gives the full variable domain: EADIYQTPRYLVIGTGKKITLECSQTMGHDKMYWYQQDPGMELHLIHYSYGVNSTEKGDLSSESTVSRIRTEHFPLTLESARPSHTSQYLCASSGGRFSGNTIYFGEGSWLTVV.

This clonotype was found a few times. The J gene is TRBJ2-3, the V gene TRBV24-1; a weak D match, TRBD2 (5 bases). V was trimmed by 3 bases and J by 7 bases, leaving 7 bases between them. The V gene's germline CDR1 is KGHDR and CDR2 SFDVKD. The CDR3 sequence is 12 residues long. This chain's CDR3 is CATSDGSNTQYF. CDR3 DNA: TGTGCCACCAGTGATGGGAGCAATACGCAGTATTTT.

This clonotype has a handful of counts. V is TRBV27 and J is TRBJ2-7, with D possibly matching TRBD2 (6 bases). The CDR3 is 15 amino acids. Trimming cost V 3 bases and J 0 bases, with 12 bases left between them. Per germline, CDR1 MNHEY and CDR2 SMNVEV (reference sequence). For the CDR3, the DNA is TGTGCCAGCAGTTTGTACCGGGACTCCTCCTACGAGCAGTACTTC. Its translation is CASSLYRDSSYEQYF.

The V and J genes are TRBV11-1 and TRBJ2-3, with TRBD2 matching 8 bases. Germline values: CDR1 SGHAT, CDR2 FQDESV (reference sequence). CDR3 length: 18 amino acids. The J segment lost 3 bases and the V segment lost 7 bases, leaving 18 bases of the junction unmatched. The CDR3 protein is CASTVTTSSGGGTDTQYF. The CDR3 DNA reads TGTGCCAGCACCGTCACCACATCCAGCGGGGGAGGTACAGATACGCAGTATTTT. Looking up the rest from reference TRBV11-1 and TRBJ2-3 gives the full variable domain: EAEVAQSPRYKITEKSQAVAFWCDPISGHATLYWYRQILGQGPELLVQFQDESVVDDSQLPKDRFSAERLKGVDSTLKIQPAELGDSAMYLCASTVTTSSGGGTDTQYFGPGTRLTVL.

This clonotype was observed many times. The V call is TRBV24-1, the J call TRBJ1-2; D unresolved. The CDR3 runs 12 residues. Germline V lookup: CDR1 KGHDR, CDR2 SFDVKD. The V gene lost 3 bases and the J gene lost 7 bases, with 8 bases spanning the gap. The CDR3 sequence is CATSDKGRGYTF. CDR3 in DNA: TGTGCCACCAGTGATAAAGGACGTGGCTACACCTTC.

The gene calls are TRBV20-1 and TRBJ2-2; the D gene could be TRBD1 or TRBD2 (5 bases each). The CDR3 is 17 residues long. V shed 0 bases and J shed 0 bases, with 14 bases lying between them. Looked up from germline, CDR1 is DFQATT and CDR2 is SNEGSKA (reference sequence). Here the CDR3 DNA reads TGCAGTGCTAGAGATGAGGGGAGAAGGGCGAACACCGGGGAGCTGTTTTTT. Translation gives CSARDEGRRANTGELFF.

This clonotype appeared a few times. J is TRBJ2-2 and V is TRBV7-6, with D hard to call. The length of the CDR3 is 15 residues. Trimming took 7 bases from V and 3 from J, leaving 15 bases between them. CDR1 SGHVS and CDR2 FNYEAQ come from the germline V gene. DNA of the CDR3: TGTGCCAGCAACCCCCTCTCTGTATACACCGGGGAGCTGTTTTTT. Translated, it gives CASNPLSVYTGELFF. The whole variable domain, remainder taken from reference TRBV7-6 and TRBJ2-2, is GAGVSQSPRYKVTKRGQDVALRCDPISGHVSLYWYRQALGQGPEFLTYFNYEAQQDKSGLPNDRFSAERPEGSISTLTIQRTEQRDSAMYRCASNPLSVYTGELFFGEGSRLTVL.

The CDR3 DNA sequence: TGTGCCAGCGCCTCATTAAGGATGCAGCCCCAGCATTTT. It is translated as CASASLRMQPQHF. The V call is TRBV12-3 or TRBV12-4, the J call TRBJ1-5, with D hard to call. V shed 8 bases and J shed 7 bases, with 15 bases lying between them. The CDR3 length is 13 residues.

This clonotype has at least ten counts. The chain joins TRBV7-2 to TRBJ2-7; 7 bases agree with TRBD1. The V gene's germline CDR1 is SGHTA and CDR2 FQGNSA. Trimming took 5 bases from V and 8 from J; bases not matched to a gene: 12. There are 14 residues in the CDR3. This chain's CDR3 is CASSLDGTAVKQYF. Here the CDR3 DNA reads TGTGCCAGCAGCCTCGACGGGACAGCCGTCAAGCAGTACTTC.

This chain uses TRBV28 with TRBJ2-5; 8 nucleotides line up with TRBD1. Trimming at V came to 2 bases and at J to 7 bases, leaving 6 bases not matched to a gene. The CDR3 extends over 14 amino acids. CDR1 is MDHEN and CDR2 is SYDVKM in the germline V gene. The CDR3 reads CASSLLRGPGTQYF. DNA for the CDR3: TGTGCCAGCAGTTTACTCAGGGGGCCGGGGACCCAGTACTTC.

There are a few counts of this clonotype. CDR3 bases: TGTGCCAGCAGCACCGCCCGGCTAGCCGAGGGAAATGAGCAGTTCTTC. Translating gives CASSTARLAEGNEQFF. The rearrangement joins TRBV6-2 or TRBV6-3 to TRBJ2-1, with D maybe TRBD2 (5 bases). The germline V gene encodes CDR1 MNHEY and CDR2 SVGEGT. The V end was cut by 6 bases, the J end by 7 bases, with 22 bases between. There are 16 residues in the CDR3.

This clonotype was seen more than once but under ten times. The chain couples TRBV29-1 to TRBJ2-1, with TRBD1 matching 8 bases. The CDR3 runs to 15 residues. Germline assignment: CDR1 SQVTM and CDR2 ANQGSEA. Trimming cost V 6 bases and J 7 bases; bases outside gene matches: 14. The CDR3 spells CSVGDRGISRNEQFF. The DNA of the CDR3 is TGCAGCGTGGGTGACAGGGGAATTTCTAGGAATGAGCAGTTCTTC.

The table lists this clonotype with a few counts. The chain is built from TRBV7-3 and TRBJ2-3; D gene unclear. The CDR3 length is 15 residues. V was shortened by 0 bases and J by 2 bases, with 9 bases between the two germline ends. The V gene's germline CDR1 is SGHTA and CDR2 FQGTGA. CDR3 DNA: TGTGCCAGCAGCTTAACGGACCAAATCACAGATACGCAGTATTTT. This encodes CASSLTDQITDTQYF.

Many counts were recorded for this clonotype. V is TRBV27 and J is TRBJ2-5; D is undetermined. The CDR3 contains 14 residues. Germline CDR1 reads MNHEY; CDR2 reads SMNVEV (reference sequence). Trimming removed 6 bases from V and 1 base from J, with 12 bases in between. The CDR3 region has the DNA TGTGCCAGCAGCCCCGCCGGGCGCCAAGAGACCCAGTACTTC. Protein: CASSPAGRQETQYF.

This clonotype was seen repeatedly, ten times or more. The rearrangement uses TRBV29-1 and TRBJ2-1; D is tentatively TRBD1 or TRBD2 (6 bases each). The ends were cut back, 1 base at V and 14 bases at J, with 12 bases in the middle. Germline V CDR1 and CDR2: SQVTM, ANQGSEA. This CDR3 spans 11 amino acids. The CDR3 sequence: CSVEGGAGEFF. CDR3 coding DNA: TGCAGCGTTGAAGGGGGGGCTGGAGAGTTCTTC.

This clonotype was found once. This chain links TRBV6-1 with TRBJ1-5, with D possibly matching TRBD1 (6 bases). Germline V gene lookup returns CDR1 MNHNS and CDR2 SASEGT. Trimming cost V 8 bases and J 0 bases, with 20 bases left between them. The CDR3 covers 17 residues. As DNA, the CDR3 is TGTGCCAGCTCATTTAAATCAGGGGTTTCTAGCAATCAGCCCCAGCATTTT. Its protein product is CASSFKSGVSSNQPQHF.

The genes are TRBV20-1 and TRBJ2-7; 8 nucleotides align to TRBD1. The junction had 6 bases not matched to a gene; V was cut back by 1 base and J by 1 base. Germline V gene data show CDR1 as DFQATT and CDR2 as SNEGSKA (reference sequence). The CDR3 is made up of 15 amino acids. In DNA, the CDR3 is TGCAGTGCTAGAGCCAAGGACAGGGCTTCCTACGAGCAGTACTTC. This sequence encodes CSARAKDRASYEQYF.

This clonotype was seen only a few times. V usage is TRBV9 and J usage is TRBJ1-2; no definite D call. Germline V gene lookup returns CDR1 SGDLS and CDR2 YYNGEE. This CDR3 has 13 residues. V was clipped by 1 base and J by 2 bases, with 6 bases between them. The CDR3, as DNA: TGTGCCAGCAGCGTAAGCGGAAACTATGGCTACACCTTC. Its translation is CASSVSGNYGYTF.

The chain carries TRBV9 and TRBJ2-3; 11 nucleotides match TRBD1. The length of the CDR3 is 17 residues. CDR1 is SGDLS, CDR2 YYNGEE, per germline. The junction had 16 bases not matched to a gene; V was cut back by 7 bases and J by 6 bases. This CDR3 is CASSNLKAGQGADTQYF. CDR3 DNA: TGTGCCAGCTCAAATTTAAAGGCCGGACAGGGGGCTGATACGCAGTATTTT.